The 22 T cell receptor beta chains reported below all come from one sample, sequenced in a study of low-dose radiotherapy and immunotherapy resistance in tumors. The time point denotes: before trial treatment. First-strand cDNA relied on TRAV- and TRBV-specific primers spanning alpha and beta chains. A roughly 20-cycle PCR with a constant-region primer and V-primer adapter amplified TCRs. TCRdb reanalysed the reads using MiXCR and keeps one entry per CDR3 protein. This repertoire shows 54,000 or so distinct CDR3 sequences, under 30% found once; its top ten account for roughly 5.6%. The sample was PBMCs, taken before treatment. The receptors derive from a male donor with prostate cancer.

The chain couples TRBV5-1 to TRBJ1-4; tentatively, D is TRBD1 (5 bases). This CDR3 has 15 amino acids. In germline, CDR1 is SGHRS, CDR2 YFSETQ. V was clipped by 4 bases and J by 8 bases, with 18 bases between them. CDR3 amino acids: CASSPPGEEGEKLFF. The CDR3 coding sequence is TGCGCCAGCAGCCCGCCGGGCGAAGAGGGGGAAAAACTGTTTTTT.

This clonotype was seen repeatedly, ten times or more. The V call is TRBV7-2, the J call TRBJ2-1, with 9 nucleotides matching TRBD1. The length of the CDR3 is 15 residues. CDR1 is SGHTA, CDR2 FQGNSA, per germline. The junction had 6 bases not matched to a gene; V was cut back by 3 bases and J by 6 bases. CDR3 sequence: CASSLYGQGRNEQFF. Written as DNA, the CDR3 is TGTGCCAGCAGCTTGTACGGACAGGGGCGCAATGAGCAGTTCTTC.

This clonotype was seen a handful of times. This chain joins TRBV4-1 and TRBJ1-1; 12 bases map to TRBD1. Germline CDR1 MGHRA, CDR2 YSYEKL. CDR3 length equals 15 residues. The V gene end was trimmed by 4 bases and the J gene end by 3 bases; junction bases not matched to a gene: 3. CDR3 sequence (DNA): TGCGCCAGCAGCCGGGGACAGGGGGCGGACACTGAAGCTTTCTTT. Amino acid sequence: CASSRGQGADTEAFF.

V usage is TRBV28 and J usage is TRBJ1-2; no clear D gene. CDR1 is MDHEN and CDR2 is SYDVKM in the germline V gene. Trimming pared 5 bases from V and 8 bases from J, leaving 18 bases between. CDR3 length: 14 amino acids. The chain's CDR3 is CASSPSPGGMGYTF. The CDR3 DNA is TGTGCCAGCAGTCCCTCCCCCGGCGGGATGGGCTACACCTTC.

This clonotype was picked up many times. The chain recombines TRBV5-1 with TRBJ2-2; 7 positions match TRBD1. Per the germline V gene, CDR1 is SGHRS and CDR2 is YFSETQ. The CDR3 is 16 residues long. V lost 4 bases to trimming and J lost 3 bases; unmatched junction nucleotides: 9. The CDR3 DNA reads as TGCGCCAGCAGCGGCACCAGGGGGACGGACACCGGGGAGCTGTTTTTT. Its translation: CASSGTRGTDTGELFF.

This clonotype was counted many times. This chain connects TRBV7-6 to TRBJ1-1, with 7 bases aligning to TRBD1. The CDR3 totals 13 residues. J was trimmed by 5 bases and V by 3 bases; bases with no gene match: 3. Germline V CDR1 and CDR2: SGHVS, FNYEAQ. CDR3: CASSFRQGTEAFF. CDR3 in DNA: TGTGCCAGCAGCTTTCGACAGGGAACTGAAGCTTTCTTT.

J is TRBJ2-2 and V is TRBV7-6; no clear D gene. The germline V and J ends were trimmed by 2 bases and 5 bases, with 9 bases remaining between them. Per the germline V gene, CDR1 is SGHVS and CDR2 is FNYEAQ. The length of the CDR3 is 14 residues. The CDR3 region has the DNA TGTGCCAGCAGCTTATTGTTGGGAACCGGGGAGCTGTTTTTT. It specifies CASSLLLGTGELFF.

The V gene is TRBV6-2 or TRBV6-3, the J gene TRBJ2-2; D ambiguous. The germline gives CDR1 MNHEY, CDR2 SVGEGT. The CDR3 is 14 amino acids. Between the trimmed V and J ends, which lost 5 bases and 4 bases, there was a span of 11 bases. The DNA of the CDR3 is TGTGCCAGCAGTGAATCAATTGCCACCGGGGAGCTGTTTTTT. The encoded protein is CASSESIATGELFF.

In this sample, this clonotype turned up a few times. The rearrangement links TRBV2 to TRBJ1-4; no reliable D call. CDR3 length: 13 amino acids. CDR1 and CDR2 (germline): SNHLY, FYNNEI. V was trimmed by 7 bases and J by 8 bases, leaving 14 bases between them. CDR3 in DNA: TGTGCCAGCAATCCGGGGATCAGGGAAAAACTGTTTTTT. This sequence encodes CASNPGIREKLFF.

Many counts were recorded for this clonotype. The chain combines TRBV29-1 with TRBJ1-2; D gene ambiguous. CDR1 is SQVTM and CDR2 is ANQGSEA in the germline V gene. The CDR3 totals 13 residues. Trimming stripped 8 bases from V and 3 bases from J, with 16 bases between. CDR3 in amino acids: CSITPGNDYGYTF. The CDR3 DNA follows: TGCAGCATAACTCCGGGCAACGACTATGGCTACACCTTC.

This clonotype was seen repeatedly, ten times or more. The chain combines TRBV5-1 with TRBJ2-3; D unresolved. This CDR3 comprises 15 residues. Trimming cost V 1 base and J 1 base, with 10 bases left between them. Germline CDR1 SGHRS, CDR2 YFSETQ. CDR3 amino acids: CASSLLRQGTDTQYF. DNA for the CDR3: TGCGCCAGCAGCTTGTTGAGACAAGGCACAGATACGCAGTATTTT.

This clonotype was seen many times. V usage is TRBV6-5 and J usage is TRBJ2-2; 7 bases map to TRBD1. Germline CDR1 reads MNHEY; CDR2 reads SVGAGI. This CDR3 contains 15 residues. V dropped 8 bases and J dropped 5; count of bases not matched to a gene: 11. The CDR3 nucleotides are TGTGCCAGCTCAAAGACAGGGAACCCGACCGGGGAGCTGTTTTTT. Protein sequence: CASSKTGNPTGELFF.

The chain has TRBV5-1 and TRBJ1-2, with D possibly TRBD1 on 5 matching bases. The CDR3 spans 16 residues. V was cut by 4 bases and J by 4 bases, with 20 bases left in between. Germline V CDR1 and CDR2: SGHRS, YFSETQ. As DNA, the CDR3 is TGCGCCAGCAGCGACACCAGGGTCGGGTTGGTCTATGGCTACACCTTC. Its translation: CASSDTRVGLVYGYTF.

This clonotype has at least ten counts. The chain carries TRBV20-1 and TRBJ1-2, with D possibly being TRBD1 (6 bases). The germline V gene has CDR1 DFQATT and CDR2 SNEGSKA (reference sequence). V was shortened by 0 bases and J by 6 bases, with 11 bases between the two germline ends. The CDR3 spans 13 residues. In nucleotides, the CDR3 is TGCAGTGCTAGAGATCAGAGGGGGAATGGCTACACCTTC. The encoded protein is CSARDQRGNGYTF.

This clonotype was counted at least ten times. The J gene is TRBJ2-3, the V gene TRBV30; 8 bases are shared with TRBD2. Germline values: CDR1 GTSNPN, CDR2 SVGIG (reference sequence). Unmatched junction bases numbered 6, after V lost 3 bases and J lost 4 bases. The length of the CDR3 is 14 residues. CDR3 loop: CAWRGAGAPDTQYF. The CDR3 nucleotides read TGTGCCTGGAGAGGAGCGGGAGCCCCAGATACGCAGTATTTT.

This clonotype has a count of ten or more. V and J are TRBV7-2 and TRBJ2-5; TRBD1 agrees at 9 bases. Germline V gene sequence: CDR1 SGHTA, CDR2 FQGNSA. With 5 bases clipped from V and 5 bases from J, the junction kept 6 bases outside the gene matches. This CDR3 is 14 amino acids long. Here the CDR3 DNA reads TGTGCCAGCAGCAGAGGACAGGGGTGGGAGACCCAGTACTTC. Its protein is CASSRGQGWETQYF.

Concerning this clonotype itself: It differs at one base from a far larger clone, so likely a read error. The CDR3 region is CASSDKGSSYEQYF. DNA of the CDR3: TGTGCCAGCAGTGACAAGGGGAGCTCCTACGAGCAGTACTTC. The J gene is TRBJ2-7, the V gene TRBV2; D possibly uses TRBD1 or TRBD2 (5 bases each). Germline V gene lookup returns CDR1 SNHLY and CDR2 FYNNEI. This CDR3 spans 14 amino acids. The V gene lost 3 bases and the J gene lost 0 bases, with 9 bases spanning the gap.

The chain is built from TRBV30 and TRBJ2-7; the match to TRBD2 covers 8 bases. Germline V gene sequence: CDR1 GTSNPN, CDR2 SVGIG (reference sequence). V was pared by 1 base and J by 6 bases, with 8 bases of the junction left unmatched. The CDR3 loop spans 14 amino acids. CDR3 sequence reads: CAWSAGLSGSEQYF. The DNA for the CDR3 is TGTGCCTGGAGTGCGGGTCTCAGCGGGAGCGAGCAGTACTTC.

On this clonotype itself: A read error is likely here: a far larger clone is one base away. This rearrangement joins TRBV13 to TRBJ1-1; perhaps TRBD1 as D (5 bases). Germline CDR1 and CDR2: PRHDT and FYEKMQ (reference sequence). The CDR3 sequence is 15 residues long. Trimming took 3 bases from V and 2 from J, leaving 13 bases between them. For the CDR3, the DNA is TGTGCCAGCAGCTTTGTTTTCCAGGGAAACACTGAAGCTTTCTTT. Translating it yields CASSFVFQGNTEAFF.

The chain links TRBV28 to TRBJ2-1; 9 bases line up with TRBD1. Germline V lookup: CDR1 MDHEN, CDR2 SYDVKM. CDR3 length: 16 amino acids. V shed 4 bases and J 1 base; nucleotides not matched to a gene: 5. Here the CDR3 DNA reads TGTGCCAGCAGTTCCGGGACAGGGCGGTCCTACAATGAGCAGTTCTTC. This gives the protein CASSSGTGRSYNEQFF.

This clonotype was counted many times. This chain joins TRBV11-2 and TRBJ2-2, with 8 bases matching TRBD2. Germline CDR1 is SGHAT and CDR2 is FQNNGV. V gave up 5 bases and J gave up 3 bases; unmatched junction bases: 5. The CDR3 consists of 15 residues. Here the CDR3 DNA reads TGTGCCAGCAGCATTAGCGGGAAGGACACCGGGGAGCTGTTTTTT. Its protein is CASSISGKDTGELFF.

The rearrangement joins TRBV5-6 to TRBJ2-6; the D is unclear. The germline V gene encodes CDR1 SGHDT and CDR2 YYEEEE. The V end lost 2 bases, the J end lost 3 bases, and 0 bases lay between the germline ends. CDR3 length equals 12 residues. The CDR3 loop reads CASSFGANVLTF. DNA for the CDR3: TGTGCCAGCAGCTTTGGGGCCAACGTCCTGACTTTC. Full variable domain (missing parts from reference TRBV5-6 and TRBJ2-6): DAGVTQSPTHLIKTRGQQVTLRCSPKSGHDTVSWYQQALGQGPQFIFQYYEEEERQRGNFPDRFSGHQFPNYSSELNVNALLLGDSALYLCASSFGANVLTFGAGSRLTVL.